These 24 T cell receptor beta chains were all obtained from the same sample, sequenced in a study of CD8 T cells in ankylosing spondylitis. TCRdb called the 5' RACE reads again in MiXCR, with one record for every CDR3 protein. The sample lists 300,000 to 400,000 distinct CDR3 sequences, approximately 10% occurring once. Sequencing was carried out using blood, either unsorted or a sorted T cell fraction (not recorded which). These receptors originate from a female donor with ankylosing spondylitis or in good health (not recorded which).

The chain links TRBV7-2 to TRBJ2-4, with D perhaps TRBD2 (6 bases). Germline-derived CDR1 and CDR2 are SGHTA and FQGNSA. V lost 3 bases to trimming and J lost 0 bases, with 12 bases between them. This CDR3 has 16 amino acids. Here the CDR3 reads CASSFQAGLAKNIQYF. Written as DNA, the CDR3 is TGTGCCAGCAGCTTTCAAGCGGGCCTAGCCAAAAACATTCAGTACTTC.

This clonotype has a count of ten or more. The chain uses TRBV5-1 and TRBJ2-3, with D possibly being TRBD1 (6 bases). Germline V CDR1 and CDR2: SGHRS, YFSETQ. V lost 0 bases to trimming and J lost 1 base, with 15 bases between them. This CDR3 region has 17 residues. In DNA form, the CDR3 reads TGCGCCAGCAGCTTGGCCAGTGGGGGCGGAGGCACAGATACGCAGTATTTT. Translation gives CASSLASGGGGTDTQYF.

This clonotype was counted at least ten times. This chain uses TRBV5-1 with TRBJ2-3; 7 bases fit TRBD1. CDR1 is SGHRS and CDR2 is YFSETQ in the germline V gene. There are 15 residues in the CDR3. The V gene end was trimmed by 2 bases and the J gene end by 5 bases; junction bases not matched to a gene: 8. CDR3 in amino acids: CASSLLGTEGDTQYF. The CDR3 bases are TGCGCCAGCAGCTTACTAGGGACAGAGGGAGATACGCAGTATTTT.

This chain connects TRBV5-5 to TRBJ1-2; no clear D. Germline-derived CDR1 and CDR2 are SGHKS and YYEKEE (reference sequence). The CDR3 is 15 residues long. V lost 3 bases and J 2 bases, leaving 14 bases between the germline ends. The CDR3 is CASSSPKGRNYGYTF. CDR3 sequence (DNA): TGTGCCAGCAGCTCGCCCAAGGGCCGAAACTATGGCTACACCTTC.

This clonotype was detected many times. This chain uses TRBV12-3 or TRBV12-4 with TRBJ1-5; possibly TRBD1 for D (6 bases). The V and J ends lost 4 bases and 3 bases respectively, with 13 bases between them. The CDR3 totals 15 residues. CDR3 bases: TGTGCCAGCAGTTACAGGGTGGATATCAATCAGCCCCAGCATTTT. Translating it yields CASSYRVDINQPQHF.

This clonotype was seen at least ten times. V is TRBV6-2 or TRBV6-3 and J is TRBJ2-1; either TRBD1 or TRBD2 may fit D (5 bases each). V lost 6 bases and J lost 3, with 27 bases in between. CDR1 and CDR2 (germline): MNHEY, SVGEGT. The CDR3 is 19 amino acids. The CDR3 bases are TGTGCCAGCAGACATAACCCCCAGACGGGACCGGGAATCTACAATGAGCAGTTCTTC. This translates into CASRHNPQTGPGIYNEQFF.

This clonotype was recorded many times. The chain employs TRBV18 and TRBJ2-3; 8 bases line up with TRBD2. Germline V CDR1 and CDR2: KGHSH, LQKENI. V trimming: 2 bases; J trimming: 3 bases; junction bases outside the gene matches: 1. The CDR3 loop spans 14 amino acids. CDR3 protein: CASSPGLATDTQYF. The CDR3, as DNA: TGTGCCAGCTCACCAGGACTAGCAACAGATACGCAGTATTTT.

This clonotype was counted at least ten times. The chain has TRBV20-1 and TRBJ2-5; D is uncertain. Germline V gene lookup returns CDR1 DFQATT and CDR2 SNEGSKA (reference sequence). V lost 6 bases and J 4 bases, leaving 15 bases between the germline ends. The CDR3 totals 13 residues. The CDR3 sequence: CSAAAIGLETQYF. CDR3 bases: TGCAGTGCGGCAGCGATCGGGTTAGAGACCCAGTACTTC.

This clonotype was found a few times. The chain combines TRBV5-4 with TRBJ1-6; TRBD1 aligns across 10 bases. Germline CDR1 reads SGHNT; CDR2 reads YYREEE (reference sequence). The V segment lost 0 bases and the J segment 3 bases; nucleotides outside the gene matches: 3. CDR3 length equals 17 residues. CDR3 coding DNA: TGTGCCAGCAGCTTGGGACAGGGGGCCATCTATAATTCACCCCTCCACTTT. Amino acids: CASSLGQGAIYNSPLHF.

This clonotype was counted ten times or more. J is TRBJ2-2 and V is TRBV5-1; weak D call: TRBD1 (6 bases). The CDR3 length is 14 residues. With 7 bases removed from V and 1 base from J, the gap between germline ends came to 11 bases. CDR1 is SGHRS and CDR2 is YFSETQ in the germline V gene. Here the CDR3 DNA reads TGCGCCAGCTTCGGGACATTGAACACCGGGGAGCTGTTTTTT. Its translation: CASFGTLNTGELFF.

This clonotype has a count of ten or more. The rearrangement links TRBV20-1 to TRBJ1-3, with 9 bases fitting TRBD1. Per germline, CDR1 DFQATT and CDR2 SNEGSKA (reference sequence). V was clipped by 2 bases and J by 2 bases; unmatched bases: 10. CDR3 length: 17 amino acids. This chain's CDR3 is CSARLRGTGQAGNTIYF. The CDR3 coding sequence is TGCAGTGCTAGACTCAGGGGGACAGGGCAAGCTGGAAACACCATATATTTT.

In this sample, this clonotype turned up a few times. The V call is TRBV9, the J call TRBJ2-3; possible D gene TRBD2, 5 bases. Trimming took off 4 bases at V and 3 bases at J, with 15 bases between the two ends. CDR3 length: 15 amino acids. Germline loops: CDR1 SGDLS, CDR2 YYNGEE. The CDR3 nucleotides read TGTGCCAGCAGCCTAGGTGGACTGGAAACAGATACGCAGTATTTT. This translates into CASSLGGLETDTQYF.

This clonotype has a count of ten or more. V and J are TRBV5-1 and TRBJ2-1, with 12 bases fitting TRBD2. The CDR3 loop spans 15 amino acids. Trimming took 2 bases from V and 7 from J; bases not matched to a gene: 4. Looked up from germline, CDR1 is SGHRS and CDR2 is YFSETQ. The CDR3 coding sequence is TGCGCCAGCAGCTTATGGCTAGCGGGAGGGAATGAGCAGTTCTTC. Translation: CASSLWLAGGNEQFF.

This clonotype appeared many times. The genes are TRBV20-1 and TRBJ1-2; no reliable D call. Germline V gene data show CDR1 as DFQATT and CDR2 as SNEGSKA (reference sequence). Trimming removed 6 bases from V and 4 bases from J, with 12 bases in between. The CDR3 has 12 amino acids. Here the CDR3 reads CSAVREPYGYTF. The DNA of the CDR3 is TGCAGTGCCGTAAGGGAACCCTATGGCTACACCTTC.

This clonotype has more than one count but fewer than ten. The gene calls are TRBV20-1 and TRBJ2-2, with TRBD2 identical over 12 bases. Germline CDR1 reads DFQATT; CDR2 reads SNEGSKA (reference sequence). V dropped 2 bases and J dropped 4; count of bases not matched to a gene: 5. The CDR3 sequence is 16 residues long. DNA of the CDR3: TGCAGTGCTAGATCTAGCGGGGGGGCTGGCACCGGGGAGCTGTTTTTT. Translation: CSARSSGGAGTGELFF.

This clonotype was seen at least ten times. The chain recombines TRBV5-1 with TRBJ2-1; perhaps TRBD2 as D (7 bases). V lost 1 base and J 6 bases, leaving 14 bases between the germline ends. There are 15 residues in the CDR3. Germline CDR1 and CDR2: SGHRS and YFSETQ. CDR3 sequence: CASSLRPGEGNEQFF. CDR3 in DNA: TGCGCCAGCAGCTTGCGGCCAGGGGAGGGCAATGAGCAGTTCTTC.

At least ten counts were recorded for this clonotype. This chain's CDR3 is CASSQDPGTGIYEQYF. The CDR3 nucleotides are TGCGCCAGCAGCCAAGATCCGGGGACAGGGATTTACGAGCAGTACTTC. The chain couples TRBV4-1 to TRBJ2-7; 9 bases agree with TRBD1. This CDR3 is built from 16 residues. With 0 bases clipped from V and 4 bases from J, the junction kept 7 bases outside the gene matches. Germline values: CDR1 MGHRA, CDR2 YSYEKL.

This clonotype has a count of ten or more. The V and J genes are TRBV10-3 and TRBJ2-3, with 7 bases that match TRBD2. V lost 5 bases, J lost 10 bases, and 3 bases stayed unmatched. CDR1 and CDR2 from the germline V gene are ENHRY and SYGVKD. The CDR3 is made up of 11 amino acids. This CDR3 is CAISPGLPQYF. CDR3 sequence (DNA): TGTGCCATCAGTCCGGGACTACCGCAGTATTTT.

This clonotype was counted many times. One end of the junction is discordant with germline, which a read error may explain. The chain combines TRBV29-1 with TRBJ2-1, with 7 bases fitting TRBD1. Germline V CDR1 and CDR2: SQVTM, ANQGSEA. This CDR3 has 12 residues. This chain's CDR3 is CSFEDRVHEQFF. The CDR3 nucleotides read TGCAGCTTTGAAGACAGGGTCCATGAGCAGTTCTTC.

This clonotype appeared a single time. The rearrangement joins TRBV12-3 or TRBV12-4 to TRBJ1-3, with D maybe TRBD1 (5 bases). Trimming stripped 11 bases from V and 4 bases from J, with 30 bases between. CDR3 length: 18 residues. The CDR3 sequence: CAFSLVSRGLGFGNTIYF. The CDR3 coding sequence is TGTGCCTTCAGTTTGGTTTCACGGGGCCTAGGATTCGGAAACACCATATATTTT.

This sequence joins TRBV4-2 and TRBJ1-4; TRBD1 matches 10 bases. Germline loops: CDR1 LGHNA, CDR2 YNFKEQ. The ends lost 5 bases at V and 5 bases at J; junction bases unmatched: 14. CDR3 length: 18 amino acids. As DNA, the CDR3 is TGTGCCAGCAGCAGCCTAACCCTATCGGGACAGGGGAATGAAAAACTGTTTTTT. This sequence encodes CASSSLTLSGQGNEKLFF.

There are many counts of this clonotype. The rearrangement uses TRBV5-1 and TRBJ2-7; no reliable D call. The CDR3 is 14 residues long. V gave up 0 bases and J gave up 4 bases, with 11 bases separating them. From germline, CDR1 is SGHRS and CDR2 YFSETQ. The CDR3 DNA is TGCGCCAGCAGCTTGGGAGGTGTCAGGTACGAGCAGTACTTC. This sequence encodes CASSLGGVRYEQYF.

This clonotype has a count of ten or more. The gene calls are TRBV9 and TRBJ2-5, with 8 bases that match TRBD2. V lost 3 bases, J lost 2 bases, and 3 bases stayed unmatched. The CDR3 totals 14 residues. Germline values: CDR1 SGDLS, CDR2 YYNGEE. The CDR3: CASSDTSGQETQYF. CDR3 nucleotide sequence: TGTGCCAGCAGCGATACTAGCGGTCAAGAGACCCAGTACTTC.

This clonotype was observed many times. The CDR3 region is CASSPRLGYEQFF. Written as DNA, the CDR3 is TGTGCCAGCAGCCCGAGACTAGGCTATGAGCAGTTCTTC. The chain combines TRBV27 with TRBJ2-1; maybe TRBD2 (6 bases). Germline CDR1 and CDR2: MNHEY and SMNVEV (reference sequence). V dropped 6 bases and J dropped 8 bases, with 14 bases sitting between them. CDR3 size: 13 residues.